This T cell receptor (beta chain) is drawn from a study of post-analysis software for immune sequencing data (dated by TCRdb to about 2015). At the level of the whole study: Recorded disease courses included relapsing-remitting, secondary progressive and progressive-relapsing multiple sclerosis, with some patients lacking subtype annotation. The multiple sclerosis patient repertoires were compared with more than 10 previously published healthy control repertoires from donors aged 6 to 25 years. A subset of samples was prepared in parallel using single-end sample barcoding, then pooled and co-amplified after Illumina adapter ligation. Paper-wide results and their limitations: Significantly higher frequencies in patients than in controls were found for several TRBV segments, including TRBV5-6, TRBV5-1 and TRBV20-1. Direct clustering with F measure showed strong co-clustering of samples prepared in the same batch, prompting a batch-effect correction. Significantly lower normalized Chao1 diversity was found in multiple sclerosis patients than in controls, suggesting substantial peripheral T-cell clonal expansion. The multiple sclerosis patient group was slightly younger than the control group.

To demonstrate the VDJtools post-analysis software, the study profiled TCR beta repertoires from the peripheral blood of about 13 young patients with multiple sclerosis. The patients with multiple sclerosis were children and adolescents between about 6 and 17 years of age. With regard to this clonotype: Which antigen it targets is not known. The record has no base qualities; no much larger clone is one base away.

Libraries were built with PCR. The sample was run on an Illumina HiSeq 2500. To reduce PCR and sequencing biases, unique molecular identifiers were built into the TCR beta cDNA libraries. Per 1 to 10 million input T cells, approximately 500,000 cDNA molecules were obtained, such that each molecule approximated one T cell. The patient libraries were prepared and sequenced using the same protocol as the earlier healthy control dataset. Samples belonging to the same batch were prepared together, multiplexed and sequenced on a shared HiSeq lane. The paper's processing steps were these. MIGEC handled the raw barcoded reads, throwing out single-read molecular identifier groups before consensus assembly and CDR3 extraction. Clonotype tables were post-analysed with VDJtools, normalizing diversity by down-sampling all datasets to the smallest sample size. Repertoire overlap clustering matched CDR3 amino acid but not nucleotide sequences to correct batch-related cross-sample contamination. TCRdb ran its own pipeline on the public reads, namely fastp trimming at Q25 and MiXCR clone calling, and kept in-frame beta chains. Rows are unified per CDR3 protein, each entry keeping the most common DNA and genes. It is TCRdb's table, rather than the study itself, that gives the V and J calls and clone size. Here the sample has roughly 570,000 distinct CDR3 sequences; under 40% occur a single time. Together, the top ten hold 4.5% to 7.5% of the sample.

V trim: 4 bases; J trim: 6 bases; unmatched bases: 4. The germline V gene yields MDHEN for CDR1 and SYDVKM for CDR2. Spanning cysteine to phenylalanine, the CDR3 consists of 16 amino acids. Only the CDR3 DNA stays, 48 bases, in frame from base 1. The chain couples TRBV28 to TRBJ2-1, with 15 junctional bases fitting TRBD2. The sample was blood. The sequence was collected from a girl aged 2 to 17 with multiple sclerosis. The DNA reads as follows: TGTGCCAGCAGTTCGGGGACTAGCGGGGGGATCAATGAGCAGTTCTTC. This translates into CASSSGTSGGINEQFF.